The next 22 T cell receptor beta chains were all read from a single sample in a study of cytomegalovirus exposure and HLA in healthy donors. Use of 60 Vbeta and 13 Jbeta primers characterized the PCR. TCRdb keeps only in-frame clones here, not all; method: immunoSEQ multiplex PCR. Altogether roughly 180,000 clones are present, 85% being singletons, with the ten largest covering 1%. Sequencing was done on a sample of PBMCs. The receptors stem from a boy aged 2 to 9 in good health and CMV-seronegative.

This clone was counted a few times. The V gene is TRBV27, the J gene TRBJ1-4; D gene ambiguous. Germline V CDR1 and CDR2: MNHEY, SMNVEV (reference sequence). The V and J ends lost 2 bases and 2 bases respectively, with 12 bases between them. The length of the CDR3 is 16 residues. The CDR3 is CASSLGLGRTNEKLFF. In nucleotides, the CDR3 is TGTGCCAGCAGTTTAGGGTTGGGCCGGACTAATGAAAAACTGTTTTTT.

This sequence joins TRBV27 and TRBJ2-3, with 9 positions matching TRBD2. The CDR3 spans 14 residues. Losses at the gene ends were 5 bases for V and 6 bases for J; bases not matched to a gene: 6. Germline V lookup: CDR1 MNHEY, CDR2 SMNVEV (reference sequence). CDR3 sequence (DNA): TGTGCCAGCAGTCCTAGCGGGATTCTCGATACGCAGTATTTT. Protein: CASSPSGILDTQYF.

There are a few counts of this clone. This rearrangement joins TRBV28 to TRBJ2-3; TRBD2 matches at 9 bases. Germline V gene lookup returns CDR1 MDHEN and CDR2 SYDVKM. CDR3 length equals 17 residues. Trimming cost V 5 bases and J 2 bases; bases outside gene matches: 11. CDR3 loop: CASSRASGVFYTDTQYF. The CDR3 DNA reads TGTGCCAGCAGTAGGGCTAGCGGGGTATTTTACACAGATACGCAGTATTTT.

The chain links TRBV27 to TRBJ2-2, with D unclear. In germline, CDR1 is MNHEY, CDR2 SMNVEV (reference sequence). This CDR3 is 17 amino acids long. V shed 11 bases and J shed 9 bases, with 31 bases lying between them. CDR3 sequence (DNA): TGTGCCGCGAAGTTTAATAGTGGTATCCCCTGCCCCAGGGAGCTGTTTTTT. Protein sequence: CAAKFNSGIPCPRELFF.

The V and J genes are TRBV4-1 and TRBJ1-3; D remains unclear. Germline CDR1 is MGHRA and CDR2 is YSYEKL. This CDR3 region has 17 residues. Trimming left V 1 base short and J 0 bases short, with 13 bases between. In DNA, the CDR3 is TGCGCCAGCAGCCAAGCGATTCTAATCAACTCTGGAAACACCATATATTTT. Its translation: CASSQAILINSGNTIYF.

This CDR3 is CASGSRQGLVGYNEQFF. The CDR3 DNA follows: TGTGCTAGTGGTTCTAGACAGGGACTAGTAGGGTACAATGAGCAGTTCTTC. This chain uses TRBV12-5 with TRBJ2-1; possibly TRBD2 for D (8 bases). Per the germline V gene, CDR1 is LGHNT and CDR2 is FRNRAP. V lost 4 bases and J lost 4, with 20 bases in between. This CDR3 contains 17 residues.

The rearrangement uses TRBV9 and TRBJ2-6; no firm D call. From germline, CDR1 is SGDLS and CDR2 YYNGEE. CDR3 length equals 12 residues. V lost 3 bases and J lost 9, with 7 bases in between. For the CDR3, the DNA is TGTGCCAGCAGCGCCAACAGCAACGTCCTGACTTTC. It yields the protein CASSANSNVLTF.

The chain recombines TRBV4-2 with TRBJ1-5, with a possible D match to TRBD1 (6 bases). Germline CDR1 reads LGHNA; CDR2 reads YNFKEQ. This CDR3 comprises 14 residues. V was cut by 2 bases and J by 1 base, with 6 bases left in between. The DNA of the CDR3 is TGTGCCAGCAGCCAAACAGGGAGCAATCAGCCCCAGCATTTT. It translates to CASSQTGSNQPQHF.

This chain connects TRBV2 to TRBJ1-2; tentatively, D is TRBD1 (6 bases). The CDR3 consists of 14 residues. The V end was cut by 2 bases, the J end by 8 bases, with 15 bases between. Germline CDR1 reads SNHLY; CDR2 reads FYNNEI. The CDR3 DNA follows: TGTGCCAGCAGTGAACGAACAGGGATGTGGGGCTACACCTTC. Amino acids: CASSERTGMWGYTF. Drawing the rest from reference TRBV2 and TRBJ1-2, the complete variable domain is EPEVTQTPSHQVTQMGQEVILRCVPISNHLYFYWYRQILGQKVEFLVSFYNNEISEKSEIFDDQFSVERPDGSNFTLKIRSTKLEDSAMYFCASSERTGMWGYTFGSGTRLTVV.

The rearrangement links TRBV27 to TRBJ2-7, with 8 nucleotides matching TRBD1. There are 13 residues in the CDR3. Germline lookup yields CDR1 MNHEY and CDR2 SMNVEV (reference sequence). V lost 4 bases and J lost 5; bases outside the gene matches: 4. Written as DNA, the CDR3 is TGTGCCAGCAGTTCCCAGACAGGGGACGAGCAGTACTTC. Protein sequence: CASSSQTGDEQYF.

The chain joins TRBV5-6 to TRBJ1-2; weak D call: TRBD1 (5 bases). V was clipped by 4 bases and J by 6 bases, with 25 bases between them. This CDR3 region has 17 residues. Per the germline V gene, CDR1 is SGHDT and CDR2 is YYEEEE. CDR3 region: CASSPIEPEVGRHGYTF. CDR3 in DNA: TGTGCCAGCAGCCCAATCGAACCGGAAGTGGGGCGGCATGGCTACACCTTC.

The chain carries TRBV5-4 and TRBJ2-3, with 11 bases matching TRBD2. Germline V lookup: CDR1 SGHNT, CDR2 YYREEE (reference sequence). This CDR3 comprises 20 residues. The V and J ends lost 0 bases and 0 bases, in that order; junction bases with no gene match: 12. CDR3 in amino acids: CASSLGFLAGGRFSTDTQYF. The CDR3 DNA reads TGTGCCAGCAGCTTGGGGTTCCTAGCGGGGGGACGCTTCAGCACAGATACGCAGTATTTT. Combining the CDR3 with reference TRBV5-4 and TRBJ2-3 gives the whole variable domain ETGVTQSPTHLIKTRGQQVTLRCSSQSGHNTVSWYQQALGQGPQFIFQYYREEENGRGNFPPRFSGLQFPNYSSELNVNALELDDSALYLCASSLGFLAGGRFSTDTQYFGPGTRLTVL.

The V gene is TRBV11-2, the J gene TRBJ1-5; 7 bases fit TRBD1. Germline CDR1 and CDR2: SGHAT and FQNNGV. The CDR3 runs 15 residues. The junction had 6 bases not matched to a gene; V was cut back by 2 bases and J by 5 bases. The CDR3 nucleotides read TGTGCCAGCAGCTTAAGCAGGGGGTCAGATCAGCCCCAGCATTTT. It codes for CASSLSRGSDQPQHF.

This clone appeared a few times. The V gene is TRBV27, the J gene TRBJ2-5; TRBD2 is a possible D gene (6 bases). Germline loops: CDR1 MNHEY, CDR2 SMNVEV (reference sequence). The CDR3 runs to 14 residues. V shed 4 bases and J shed 0 bases, with 9 bases lying between them. CDR3 sequence: CASSSAGYQETQYF. In DNA form, the CDR3 reads TGTGCCAGCAGTTCCGCGGGGTACCAAGAGACCCAGTACTTC.

This chain connects TRBV28 to TRBJ1-2; the D gene is possibly TRBD1 (6 bases). Germline lookup yields CDR1 MDHEN and CDR2 SYDVKM. Trimming stripped 1 base from V and 3 bases from J, with 12 bases between. The CDR3 is made up of 15 amino acids. CDR3 DNA sequence: TGTGCCAGCAGTTTATCACAGGGAGAATACTATGGCTACACCTTC. It translates to CASSLSQGEYYGYTF.

The chain is built from TRBV15 and TRBJ2-7; 8 positions agree with TRBD2. V shed 0 bases, J shed 4 bases, and the junction held 5 bases outside the gene matches. Germline CDR1 is LNHNV and CDR2 is YYDKDF (reference sequence). The CDR3 has 15 residues. The chain's CDR3 is CATSRDRAGGYEQYF. As DNA, the CDR3 is TGTGCCACCAGCAGAGATAGGGCGGGGGGATACGAGCAGTACTTC.

This clone was seen a single time. The chain combines TRBV2 with TRBJ1-2; maybe TRBD1 (6 bases). The CDR3 has 14 residues. Germline lookup yields CDR1 SNHLY and CDR2 FYNNEI. V was cut by 8 bases and J by 4 bases, with 17 bases left in between. CDR3 protein: CASALIDRTYGYTF. The CDR3, as DNA: TGTGCCAGCGCCCTCATTGACAGGACCTATGGCTACACCTTC.

This clone was counted once. This sequence joins TRBV10-3 and TRBJ2-6, with 8 bases matching TRBD1. Germline CDR1 reads ENHRY; CDR2 reads SYGVKD. V trimming: 2 bases; J trimming: 2 bases; junction bases outside the gene matches: 8. The CDR3 is made up of 18 amino acids. The CDR3 is CAISEDRGRKAGANVLTF. The CDR3 region has the DNA TGTGCCATCAGTGAGGACAGGGGTCGGAAGGCTGGGGCCAACGTCCTGACTTTC.

The chain carries TRBV15 and TRBJ1-5, with D perhaps matching TRBD1 (5 bases). This CDR3 has 18 amino acids. The V and J ends lost 4 bases and 2 bases respectively, with 21 bases between them. Germline lookup yields CDR1 LNHNV and CDR2 YYDKDF (reference sequence). The CDR3 sequence is CATSKNWGRAGGNQPQHF. In DNA form, the CDR3 reads TGTGCCACCAGCAAGAATTGGGGCAGGGCCGGCGGCAATCAGCCCCAGCATTTT.

V and J are TRBV5-6 and TRBJ1-4; D is uncertain. The germline CDR1 and CDR2 sequences are SGHDT and YYEEEE. This CDR3 spans 15 amino acids. Trimming took off 7 bases at V and 10 bases at J, with 23 bases between the two ends. The CDR3, as DNA: TGTGCCAGCGGATGCGGCGACGAACCCTTAGGAAAACTGTTTTTT. Translation: CASGCGDEPLGKLFF.

The chain is built from TRBV2 and TRBJ2-7; a possible D gene is TRBD1 (6 bases). Trimming left V 7 bases short and J 2 bases short, with 12 bases between. The CDR3 totals 13 residues. Germline CDR1 is SNHLY and CDR2 is FYNNEI. DNA of the CDR3: TGTGCCAGCAAATACAGGGTAACCTACGAGCAGTACTTC. It yields the protein CASKYRVTYEQYF.

CDR3 bases: TGTGCCAGCAGTGAAGGCGGTGTGAGCACAGATACGCAGTATTTT. Its protein product is CASSEGGVSTDTQYF. The rearrangement links TRBV6-1 to TRBJ2-3; no clear D gene. Germline loops: CDR1 MNHNS, CDR2 SASEGT. The CDR3 runs to 15 residues. V shed 1 base and J shed 0 bases, with 8 bases lying between them.